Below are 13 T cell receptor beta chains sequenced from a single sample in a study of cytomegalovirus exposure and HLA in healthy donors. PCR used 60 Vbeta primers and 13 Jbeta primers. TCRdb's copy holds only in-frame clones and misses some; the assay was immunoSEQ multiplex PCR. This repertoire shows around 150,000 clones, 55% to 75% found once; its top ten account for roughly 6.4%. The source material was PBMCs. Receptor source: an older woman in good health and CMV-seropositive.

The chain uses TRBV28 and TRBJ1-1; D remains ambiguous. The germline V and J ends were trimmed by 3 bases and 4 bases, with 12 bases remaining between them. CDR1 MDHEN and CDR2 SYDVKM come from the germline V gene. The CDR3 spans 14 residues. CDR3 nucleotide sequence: TGTGCCAGCAGTTTTTTCGGTCAGGCCACTGAAGCTTTCTTT. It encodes CASSFFGQATEAFF. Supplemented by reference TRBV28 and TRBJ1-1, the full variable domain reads DVKVTQSSRYLVKRTGEKVFLECVQDMDHENMFWYRQDPGLGLRLIYFSYDVKMKEKGDIPEGYSVSREKKERFSLILESASTNQTSMYLCASSFFGQATEAFFGQGTRLTVV.

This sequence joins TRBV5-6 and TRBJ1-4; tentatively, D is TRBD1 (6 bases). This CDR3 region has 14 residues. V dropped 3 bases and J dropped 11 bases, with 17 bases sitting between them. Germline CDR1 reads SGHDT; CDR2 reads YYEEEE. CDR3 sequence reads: CASSSSGAGHKLFF. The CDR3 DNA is TGTGCCAGCAGCTCTTCAGGGGCTGGGCATAAACTGTTTTTT.

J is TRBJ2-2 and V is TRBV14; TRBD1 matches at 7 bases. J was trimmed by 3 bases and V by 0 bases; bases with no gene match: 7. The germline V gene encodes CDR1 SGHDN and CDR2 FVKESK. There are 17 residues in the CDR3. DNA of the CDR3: TGTGCCAGCAGCCAAGATCGGGCAGGGGGTTACACCGGGGAGCTGTTTTTT. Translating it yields CASSQDRAGGYTGELFF.

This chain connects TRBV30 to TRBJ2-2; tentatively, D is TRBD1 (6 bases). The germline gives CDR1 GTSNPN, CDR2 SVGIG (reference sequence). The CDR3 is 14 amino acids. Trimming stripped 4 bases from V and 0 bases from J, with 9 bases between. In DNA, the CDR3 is TGTGCCTGGAAAAGGGGGACGAACACCGGGGAGCTGTTTTTT. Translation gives CAWKRGTNTGELFF.

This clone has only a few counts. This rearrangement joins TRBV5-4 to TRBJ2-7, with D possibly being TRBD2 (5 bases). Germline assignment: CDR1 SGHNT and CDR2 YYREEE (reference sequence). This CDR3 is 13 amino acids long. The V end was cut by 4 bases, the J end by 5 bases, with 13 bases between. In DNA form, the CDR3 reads TGTGCCAGCAGCACTACTAGAAGCCACGAGCAGTACTTC. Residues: CASSTTRSHEQYF.

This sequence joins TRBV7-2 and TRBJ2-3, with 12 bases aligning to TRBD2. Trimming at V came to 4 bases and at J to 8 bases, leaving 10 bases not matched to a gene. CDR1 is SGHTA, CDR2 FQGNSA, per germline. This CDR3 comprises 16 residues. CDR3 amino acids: CASSSGLAGSGGTQYF. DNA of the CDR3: TGTGCCAGCAGCTCGGGACTAGCGGGCTCTGGGGGTACGCAGTATTTT.

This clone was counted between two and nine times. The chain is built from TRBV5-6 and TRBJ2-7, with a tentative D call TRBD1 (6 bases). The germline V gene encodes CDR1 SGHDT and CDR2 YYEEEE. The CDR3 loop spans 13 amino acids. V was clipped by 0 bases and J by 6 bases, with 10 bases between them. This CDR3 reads CASSLAVGGEQYF. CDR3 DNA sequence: TGTGCCAGCAGCTTGGCCGTAGGGGGCGAGCAGTACTTC.

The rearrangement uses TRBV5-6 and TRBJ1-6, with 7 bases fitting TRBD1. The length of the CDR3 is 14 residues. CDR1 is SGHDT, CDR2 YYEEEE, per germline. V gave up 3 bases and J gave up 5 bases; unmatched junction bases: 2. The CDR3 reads CASSYDRDNSPLHF. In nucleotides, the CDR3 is TGTGCCAGCAGCTACGACAGGGATAATTCACCCCTCCACTTT. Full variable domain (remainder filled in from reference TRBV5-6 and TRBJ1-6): DAGVTQSPTHLIKTRGQQVTLRCSPKSGHDTVSWYQQALGQGPQFIFQYYEEEERQRGNFPDRFSGHQFPNYSSELNVNALLLGDSALYLCASSYDRDNSPLHFGNGTRLTVT.

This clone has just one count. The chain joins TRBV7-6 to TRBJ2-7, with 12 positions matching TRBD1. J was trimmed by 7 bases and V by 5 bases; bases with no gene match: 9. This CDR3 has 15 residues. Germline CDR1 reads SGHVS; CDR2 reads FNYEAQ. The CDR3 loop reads CASSPGTGGLQEQYF. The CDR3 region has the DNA TGTGCCAGCAGCCCCGGGACAGGGGGCCTTCAAGAGCAGTACTTC.

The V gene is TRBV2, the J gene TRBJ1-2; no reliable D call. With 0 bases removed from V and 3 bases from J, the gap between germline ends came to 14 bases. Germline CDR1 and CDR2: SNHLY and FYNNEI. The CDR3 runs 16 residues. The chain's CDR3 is CASSEARPSLYYGYTF. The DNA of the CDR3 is TGTGCCAGCAGTGAAGCGCGGCCTTCCCTCTACTATGGCTACACCTTC.

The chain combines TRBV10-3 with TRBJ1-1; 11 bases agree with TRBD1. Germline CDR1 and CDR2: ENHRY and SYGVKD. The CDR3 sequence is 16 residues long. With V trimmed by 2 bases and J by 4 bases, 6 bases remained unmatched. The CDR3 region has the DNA TGTGCCATCAGTGAGGGACAGGGGGCGAGAGCCACTGAAGCTTTCTTT. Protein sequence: CAISEGQGARATEAFF.

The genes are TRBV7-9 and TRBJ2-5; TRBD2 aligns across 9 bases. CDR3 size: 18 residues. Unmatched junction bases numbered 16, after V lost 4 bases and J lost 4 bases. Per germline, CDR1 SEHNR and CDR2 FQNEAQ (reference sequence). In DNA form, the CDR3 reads TGTGCCAGCAGCTCCTCGCCGCTAGCGGGGAGTGGGGGAGAGACCCAGTACTTC. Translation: CASSSSPLAGSGGETQYF.

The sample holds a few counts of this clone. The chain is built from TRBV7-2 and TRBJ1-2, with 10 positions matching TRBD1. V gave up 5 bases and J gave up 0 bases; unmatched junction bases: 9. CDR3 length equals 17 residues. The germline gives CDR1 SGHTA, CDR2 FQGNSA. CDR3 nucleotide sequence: TGTGCCAGCAGCCCCCGACAGGGGGCGAAGGCTAACTATGGCTACACCTTC. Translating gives CASSPRQGAKANYGYTF.